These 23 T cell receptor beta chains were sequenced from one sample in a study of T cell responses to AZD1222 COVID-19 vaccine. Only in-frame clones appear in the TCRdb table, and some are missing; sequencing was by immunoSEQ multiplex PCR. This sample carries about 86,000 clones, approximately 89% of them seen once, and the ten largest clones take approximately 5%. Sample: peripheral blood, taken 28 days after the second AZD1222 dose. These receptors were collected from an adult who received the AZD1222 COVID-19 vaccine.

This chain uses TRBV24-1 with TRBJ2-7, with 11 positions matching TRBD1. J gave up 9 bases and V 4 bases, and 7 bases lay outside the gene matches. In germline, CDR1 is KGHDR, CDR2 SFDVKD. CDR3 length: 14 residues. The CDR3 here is CATSDPDRGRRQYV. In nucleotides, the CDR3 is TGTGCCACCAGTGACCCGGACAGGGGGCGGCGGCAGTACGTC.

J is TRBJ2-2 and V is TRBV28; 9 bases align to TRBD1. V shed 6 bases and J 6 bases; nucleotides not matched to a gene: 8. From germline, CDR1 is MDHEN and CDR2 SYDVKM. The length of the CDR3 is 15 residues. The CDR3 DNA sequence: TGTGCCAGCAGCACCGGACAGGGGAGGCCCGGGGAGCTGTTTTTT. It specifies CASSTGQGRPGELFF.

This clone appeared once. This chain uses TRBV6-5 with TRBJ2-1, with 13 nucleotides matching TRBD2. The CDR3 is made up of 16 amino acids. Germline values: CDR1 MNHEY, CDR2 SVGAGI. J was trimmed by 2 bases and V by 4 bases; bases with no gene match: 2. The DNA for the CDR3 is TGTGCCAGCAGTTCCACTAGCGGGGGGGCCTACAATGAGCAGTTCTTC. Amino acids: CASSSTSGGAYNEQFF.

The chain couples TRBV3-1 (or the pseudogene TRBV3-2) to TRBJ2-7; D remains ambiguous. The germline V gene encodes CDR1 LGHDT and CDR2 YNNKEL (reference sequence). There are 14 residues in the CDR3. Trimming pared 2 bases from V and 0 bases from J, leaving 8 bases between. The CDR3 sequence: CASSQTASSYEQYV. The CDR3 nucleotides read TGTGCCAGCAGCCAAACAGCGAGCTCCTACGAGCAGTACGTC.

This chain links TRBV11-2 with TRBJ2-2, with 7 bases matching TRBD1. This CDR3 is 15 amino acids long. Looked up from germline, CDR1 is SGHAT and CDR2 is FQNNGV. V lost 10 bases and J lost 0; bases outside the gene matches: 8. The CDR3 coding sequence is TGTGCCACCCCAAGGGGGACAGCGAACACCGGGGAGCTGTTTTTT. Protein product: CATPRGTANTGELFF.

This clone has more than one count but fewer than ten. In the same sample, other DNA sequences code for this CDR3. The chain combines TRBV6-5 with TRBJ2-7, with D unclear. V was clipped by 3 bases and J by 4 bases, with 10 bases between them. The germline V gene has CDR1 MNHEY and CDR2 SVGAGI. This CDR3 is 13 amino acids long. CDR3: CASSYGATYEQYF. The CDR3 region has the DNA TGTGCCAGCAGTTATGGCGCTACTTACGAGCAGTACTTC.

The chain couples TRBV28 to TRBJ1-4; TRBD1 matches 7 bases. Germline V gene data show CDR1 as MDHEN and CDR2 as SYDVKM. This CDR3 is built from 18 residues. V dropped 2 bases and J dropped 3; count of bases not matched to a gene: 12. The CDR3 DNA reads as TGTGCCAGCAGTTTAGGGTTAACTTGGGGACAGTCTAATGAAAAACTGTTTTTT. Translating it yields CASSLGLTWGQSNEKLFF.

CDR3 DNA: TGTGCCAGCAGTGAAGTCGGACCCCTACAAGAGACCCAGTACTTC. Translated: CASSEVGPLQETQYF. The chain has TRBV6-1 and TRBJ2-5; unclear D gene. In germline, CDR1 is MNHNS, CDR2 SASEGT. V lost 1 base, J lost 2 bases, and 11 bases lay in between. The CDR3 is 15 residues long.

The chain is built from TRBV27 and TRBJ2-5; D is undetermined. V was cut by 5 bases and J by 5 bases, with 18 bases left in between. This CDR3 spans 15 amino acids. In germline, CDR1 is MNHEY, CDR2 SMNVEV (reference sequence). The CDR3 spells CASSPTPSVRETQYF. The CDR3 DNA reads TGTGCCAGCAGTCCGACCCCTTCGGTGCGGGAGACCCAGTACTTC.

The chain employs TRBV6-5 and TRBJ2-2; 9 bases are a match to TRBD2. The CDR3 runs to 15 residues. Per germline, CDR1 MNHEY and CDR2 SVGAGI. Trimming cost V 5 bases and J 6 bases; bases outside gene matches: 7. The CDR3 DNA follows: TGTGCCAGCAGTCCCCCGGGACTAGCAGCCGGGGAGCTGTTTTTT. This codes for CASSPPGLAAGELFF.

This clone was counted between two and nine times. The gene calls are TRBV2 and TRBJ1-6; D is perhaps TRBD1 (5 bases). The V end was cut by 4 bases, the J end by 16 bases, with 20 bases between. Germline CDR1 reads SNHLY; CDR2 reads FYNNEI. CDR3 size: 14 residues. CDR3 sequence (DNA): TGTGCCAGCAGTGGGTCGTGGGGCCAAGGATCTCTCCACTTT. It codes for CASSGSWGQGSLHF.

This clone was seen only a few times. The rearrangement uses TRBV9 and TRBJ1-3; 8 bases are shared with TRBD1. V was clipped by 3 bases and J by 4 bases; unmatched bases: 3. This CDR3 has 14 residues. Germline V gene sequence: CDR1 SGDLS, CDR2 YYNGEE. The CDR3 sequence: CASSGTGWGNTIYF. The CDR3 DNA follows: TGTGCCAGCAGCGGGACAGGGTGGGGAAACACCATATATTTT.

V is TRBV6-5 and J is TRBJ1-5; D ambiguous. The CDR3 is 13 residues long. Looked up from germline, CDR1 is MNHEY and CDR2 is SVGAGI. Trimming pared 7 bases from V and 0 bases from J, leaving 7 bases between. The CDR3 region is CASNLDSNQPQHF. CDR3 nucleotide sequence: TGTGCCAGCAATCTGGATAGCAATCAGCCCCAGCATTTT.

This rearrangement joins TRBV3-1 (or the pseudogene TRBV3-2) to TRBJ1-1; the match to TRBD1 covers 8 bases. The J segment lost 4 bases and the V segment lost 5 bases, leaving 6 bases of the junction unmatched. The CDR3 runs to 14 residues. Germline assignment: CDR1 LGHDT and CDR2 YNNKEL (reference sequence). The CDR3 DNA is TGTGCCAGCAGCGACAGGGGCGGGGGCACTGAAGCTTTCTTT. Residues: CASSDRGGGTEAFF.

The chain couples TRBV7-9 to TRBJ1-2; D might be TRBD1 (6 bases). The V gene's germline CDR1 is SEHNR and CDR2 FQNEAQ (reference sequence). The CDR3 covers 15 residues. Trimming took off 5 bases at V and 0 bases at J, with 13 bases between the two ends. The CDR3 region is CASSLSGQPNYGYTF. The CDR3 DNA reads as TGTGCCAGCAGCCTAAGCGGACAGCCTAACTATGGCTACACCTTC.

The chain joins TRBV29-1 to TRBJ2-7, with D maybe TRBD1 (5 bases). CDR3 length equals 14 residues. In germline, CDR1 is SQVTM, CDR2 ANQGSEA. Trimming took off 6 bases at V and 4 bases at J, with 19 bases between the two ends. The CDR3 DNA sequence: TGCAGCGTCGCAGGGTCACTGGGTACTTACGAGCAGTACTTC. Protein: CSVAGSLGTYEQYF.

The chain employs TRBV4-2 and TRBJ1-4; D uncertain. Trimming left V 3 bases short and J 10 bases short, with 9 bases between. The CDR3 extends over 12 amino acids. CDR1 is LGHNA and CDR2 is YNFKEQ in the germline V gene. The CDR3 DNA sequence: TGTGCCAGCAGCCACCCTGGCGTAAAACTGTTTTTT. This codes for CASSHPGVKLFF.

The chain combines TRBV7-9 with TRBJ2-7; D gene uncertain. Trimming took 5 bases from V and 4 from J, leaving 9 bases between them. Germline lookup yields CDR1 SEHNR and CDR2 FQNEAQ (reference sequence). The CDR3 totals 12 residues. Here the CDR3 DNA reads TGTGCCAGCAGCCCTGACCGGTACGAGCAGTACTTC. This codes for CASSPDRYEQYF.

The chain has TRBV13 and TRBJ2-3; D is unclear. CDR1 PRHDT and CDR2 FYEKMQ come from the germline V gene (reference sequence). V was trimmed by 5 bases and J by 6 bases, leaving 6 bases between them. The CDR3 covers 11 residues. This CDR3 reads CASSPADTQYF. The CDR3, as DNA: TGTGCCAGCAGCCCCGCGGATACGCAGTATTTT.

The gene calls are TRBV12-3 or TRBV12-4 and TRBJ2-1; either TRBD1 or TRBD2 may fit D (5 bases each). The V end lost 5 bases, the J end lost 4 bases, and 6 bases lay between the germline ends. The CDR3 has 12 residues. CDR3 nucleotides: TGTGCCAGCAGTGAGGGGTACAATGAGCAGTTCTTC. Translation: CASSEGYNEQFF.

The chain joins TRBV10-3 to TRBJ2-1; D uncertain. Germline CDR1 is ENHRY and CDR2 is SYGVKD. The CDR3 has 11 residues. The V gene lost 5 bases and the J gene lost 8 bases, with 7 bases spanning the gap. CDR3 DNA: TGTGCCATCAGTCGAAGGGATGAGCAGTTCTTC. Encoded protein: CAISRRDEQFF.

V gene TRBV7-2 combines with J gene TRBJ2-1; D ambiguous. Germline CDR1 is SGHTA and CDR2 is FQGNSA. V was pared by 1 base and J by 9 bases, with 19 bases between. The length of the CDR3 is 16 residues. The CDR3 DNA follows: TGTGCCAGCAGCTTAGTGTCACCCCCCGGACCTTTTGAGCAGTTCTTC. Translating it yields CASSLVSPPGPFEQFF.

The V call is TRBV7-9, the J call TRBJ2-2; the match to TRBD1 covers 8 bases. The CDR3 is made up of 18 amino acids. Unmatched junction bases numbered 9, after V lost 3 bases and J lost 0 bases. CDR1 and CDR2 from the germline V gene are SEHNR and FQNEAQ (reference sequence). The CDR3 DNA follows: TGTGCCAGCAGCTTTCGGACAGGGATGAATCCGAACACCGGGGAGCTGTTTTTT. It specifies CASSFRTGMNPNTGELFF.